This T cell receptor (beta chain) was captured in a study of cytomegalovirus exposure and HLA in healthy donors. PCR was performed using 60 Vbeta and 13 Jbeta primers. The table came from immunoSEQ multiplex PCR; TCRdb's copy has only in-frame clones and leaves some out. This table holds around 100,000 clones, approximately 81% found once. V was shortened by 3 bases and J by 7 bases, with 25 bases between the two germline ends. CDR1 SQVTM and CDR2 ANQGSEA come from the germline V gene. The CDR3 loop spans 17 amino acids. Input material: PBMCs. This chain links TRBV29-1 with TRBJ2-1; D possibly corresponds to TRBD2 (7 bases). The clonotype was recovered from a female donor in good health and CMV-seropositive. The CDR3 DNA follows: TGCAGCGTTGACTCGATGTCCGCGGGGGCCCCTCGGAATGAGCAGTTCTTC. It is translated as CSVDSMSAGAPRNEQFF.